This T cell receptor (beta chain) comes out of a study of PD-1 blockade in classical Hodgkin lymphoma. Notes on the study in general: By cycle point C4D1, TCR diversity had risen significantly in CD4+ cells (but not CD8+ cells). Nothing has yet pinned down what causes the repertoire differences, possibly disease activity or prior therapy.

In regard to this clone: Its antigen is not known.

The repertoire was sequenced with immunoSEQ multiplex PCR; TCRdb's copy has only in-frame clones and lacks some. The repertoire has roughly 100,000 clones, about nine tenths of them found once; the top ten carry around 19%. Time point given: cycle 4 day 1 (C4D1), after five to seven weeks of nivolumab. All patients relapsed after autologous stem cell transplantation, and brentuximab vedotin exposure varied. The specimen comprised peripheral blood mononuclear cells (PBMCs), sampled before the fourth cycle of nivolumab. The TCR comes from a human donor with classical Hodgkin lymphoma.

The CDR3 coding sequence is TGCGCCAGCAGCTTTAGGGACACCGGCTACGAGCAGTACTTC. This sequence encodes CASSFRDTGYEQYF. The chain recombines TRBV5-1 with TRBJ2-7; tentatively, D is TRBD1 (6 bases). The germline CDR1 and CDR2 sequences are SGHRS and YFSETQ. The CDR3 totals 14 residues. Trimming cost V 2 bases and J 3 bases, with 12 bases left between them.